This T cell receptor (beta chain) stems from a study of OX40 agonist ivuxolimab in advanced cancers. Germline CDR1 is SGHAT and CDR2 is FQDESV (reference sequence). The CDR3 covers 14 residues. V gave up 4 bases and J gave up 2 bases, with 11 bases separating them. Here immunoSEQ multiplex PCR was the method, and the copy in TCRdb shows in-frame clones only, minus some. Here the sample spans 30,000 to 35,000 clones, 80% to 85% being singletons. The sequenced sample was CD4+ or CD8+ T cells sorted from blood, obtained in a trial of the OX40 agonist ivuxolimab. The chain uses TRBV11-1 and TRBJ1-1; D ambiguous. This clonotype was sampled from an adult with an advanced solid tumor such as melanoma, head and neck, liver or kidney cancer. The CDR3 spells CASSSGRANTEAFF. The CDR3 region has the DNA TGTGCCAGCAGCTCTGGGAGAGCCAACACTGAAGCTTTCTTT.